Below, 29 T cell receptor beta chains from the same sample are listed, as sequenced in a study of preoperative IRX-2 immunotherapy in early breast cancer. The treatment: preoperative locoregional IRX-2 cytokine immunotherapy. TCRdb keeps only in-frame clones here, not all; method: immunoSEQ multiplex PCR. The sample consists of over 35,000 clones, about 95% of them appearing once. The sequencing here drew on tumor tissue, taken after IRX-2 immunotherapy. These receptor sequences come from a human donor with breast cancer.

This chain connects TRBV19 to TRBJ1-1; D gene unclear. Germline V gives CDR1 LNHDA, CDR2 SQIVND (reference sequence). The CDR3 runs to 10 residues. Trimming removed 6 bases from V and 7 bases from J, with 6 bases in between. The CDR3 protein is CASRDGEAFF. The CDR3 nucleotides are TGTGCCAGTAGGGACGGTGAAGCTTTCTTT.

In this sample, this clone turned up once. The chain links TRBV4-2 to TRBJ1-1; weak D call: TRBD1 (5 bases). V lost 2 bases and J 5 bases, leaving 15 bases between the germline ends. Germline values: CDR1 LGHNA, CDR2 YNFKEQ. This CDR3 has 15 residues. CDR3 in amino acids: CASSQTRPGLTEAFF. CDR3 nucleotides: TGTGCCAGCAGCCAAACCCGACCAGGGTTGACTGAAGCTTTCTTT.

The rearrangement links TRBV6-6 to TRBJ2-7; D is uncertain. The ends were cut back, 5 bases at V and 4 bases at J, with 12 bases in the middle. Per the germline V gene, CDR1 is MNHNY and CDR2 is SVGAGI (reference sequence). The CDR3 totals 13 residues. CDR3 nucleotide sequence: TGTGCCAGCAGTAACGGGCCCCATTACGAGCAGTACTTC. It yields the protein CASSNGPHYEQYF.

The chain links TRBV27 to TRBJ2-1; 12 nucleotides match TRBD1. Germline CDR1 is MNHEY and CDR2 is SMNVEV (reference sequence). The CDR3 runs to 15 residues. V dropped 2 bases and J dropped 10; count of bases not matched to a gene: 6. In DNA, the CDR3 is TGTGCCAGCAGTTTACAGGGACAGGGGGCGCGGGAGCAGTTCTTC. Its translation: CASSLQGQGAREQFF.

The chain couples TRBV28 to TRBJ1-1; D uncertain. The CDR3 has 12 residues. Germline V gene data show CDR1 as MDHEN and CDR2 as SYDVKM. Deletions cut 2 bases from V and 8 bases from J, with 9 bases between. The chain's CDR3 is CASSLRAGEAFF. As DNA, the CDR3 is TGTGCCAGCAGTTTAAGGGCCGGAGAAGCTTTCTTT.

This clone was picked up one time. This chain links TRBV2 with TRBJ2-2; no clear D gene. The CDR3 sequence is 14 residues long. Germline CDR1 SNHLY, CDR2 FYNNEI. Trimming took off 6 bases at V and 7 bases at J, with 15 bases between the two ends. The CDR3 reads CASRGGRWGGELFF. CDR3 nucleotide sequence: TGTGCCAGCAGGGGCGGACGGTGGGGCGGGGAGCTGTTTTTT.

The chain combines TRBV11-1 with TRBJ2-1; 11 nucleotides match TRBD2. There are 15 residues in the CDR3. With V trimmed by 2 bases and J by 8 bases, 5 bases remained unmatched. The germline V gene encodes CDR1 SGHAT and CDR2 FQDESV (reference sequence). CDR3 region: CASSLFSGGADEQFF. Written as DNA, the CDR3 is TGTGCCAGCAGCTTATTTAGCGGGGGGGCCGATGAGCAGTTCTTC.

The rearrangement uses TRBV9 and TRBJ1-5, with D unresolved. The CDR3 contains 14 residues. Trimming shortened V by 4 bases and J by 11 bases, and 19 bases separated the two germline ends. Germline V lookup: CDR1 SGDLS, CDR2 YYNGEE. This CDR3 is CASSKTDGPLAQHF. Written as DNA, the CDR3 is TGTGCCAGCAGCAAAACTGACGGACCACTGGCCCAGCATTTT.

V and J are TRBV5-4 and TRBJ2-1; 12 nucleotides line up with TRBD2. The germline V gene has CDR1 SGHNT and CDR2 YYREEE (reference sequence). This CDR3 contains 19 residues. V was pared by 0 bases and J by 6 bases, with 13 bases of the junction left unmatched. The CDR3 DNA reads as TGTGCCAGCAGCTTGGCGTTCCATGGACCTAGCGGGAGGGGCAATGAGCAGTTCTTC. It is translated as CASSLAFHGPSGRGNEQFF.

The chain carries TRBV4-2 and TRBJ2-3; TRBD2 matches 7 bases. The length of the CDR3 is 16 residues. CDR1 and CDR2 from the germline V gene are LGHNA and YNFKEQ. Trimming removed 6 bases from V and 6 bases from J; junction bases left unmatched: 15. Here the CDR3 DNA reads TGTGCCAGCAGGCATACCACTAGCGCGGGGCCTGATACGCAGTATTTT. It translates to CASRHTTSAGPDTQYF.

The rearrangement joins TRBV5-1 to TRBJ2-7, with D perhaps given as TRBD1 or TRBD2 (6 bases each). Germline-derived CDR1 and CDR2 are SGHRS and YFSETQ. Trimming pared 4 bases from V and 1 base from J, leaving 12 bases between. This CDR3 has 14 amino acids. DNA for the CDR3: TGCGCCAGCAGCAGGGGGGACGGATCCTACGAGCAGTACTTC. It yields the protein CASSRGDGSYEQYF.

The genes are TRBV2 and TRBJ1-5; D perhaps matches TRBD1 (5 bases). The CDR3 sequence is 13 residues long. V was shortened by 6 bases and J by 3 bases, with 9 bases between the two germline ends. CDR1 SNHLY and CDR2 FYNNEI come from the germline V gene. In DNA, the CDR3 is TGTGCCAGCAGCGGACAATCCAATCAGCCCCAGCATTTT. Residues: CASSGQSNQPQHF.

The J gene is TRBJ2-4, the V gene TRBV28; D is perhaps TRBD1 or TRBD2 (5 bases each). CDR1 is MDHEN and CDR2 is SYDVKM in the germline V gene. The CDR3 totals 17 residues. The V end was cut by 4 bases, the J end by 0 bases, with 16 bases between. In DNA, the CDR3 is TGTGCCAGCAGTTCTATAACGGGACCACTAGCCAAAAACATTCAGTACTTC. The encoded protein is CASSSITGPLAKNIQYF.

The chain combines TRBV7-3 with TRBJ2-3; D tentatively fits TRBD1 or TRBD2 (5 bases each). Trimming pared 5 bases from V and 0 bases from J, leaving 9 bases between. Per the germline V gene, CDR1 is SGHTA and CDR2 is FQGTGA. The CDR3 contains 14 residues. As DNA, the CDR3 is TGTGCCAGCAGCCCGGGGCATAGCACAGATACGCAGTATTTT. Protein sequence: CASSPGHSTDTQYF.

The chain links TRBV5-1 to TRBJ1-5; 8 bases line up with TRBD1. The CDR3 length is 13 residues. Germline CDR1 and CDR2: SGHRS and YFSETQ. With 4 bases clipped from V and 8 bases from J, the junction kept 5 bases outside the gene matches. CDR3 region: CASSRQGIEPQHF. CDR3 nucleotides: TGCGCCAGCAGCCGACAGGGGATAGAGCCCCAGCATTTT. Using reference TRBV5-1 and TRBJ1-5 for the parts outside the CDR3, the full variable domain is KAGVTQTPRYLIKTRGQQVTLSCSPISGHRSVSWYQQTPGQGLQFLFEYFSETQRNKGNFPGRFSGRQFSNSRSEMNVSTLELGDSALYLCASSRQGIEPQHFGDGTRLSIL.

This chain connects TRBV21-1 to TRBJ2-2; TRBD2 is taken as the D call from the table, unchecked against the DNA. TRBV21-1 is a recognized pseudogene. This CDR3 comprises 15 residues. The CDR3: CASSPLAGGPRELFF. For the CDR3, the DNA is TGTGCCAGCAGTCCACTAGCGGGGGGGCCCCGGGAGCTGTTTTTT.

The chain uses TRBV19 and TRBJ1-1; D unclear. Germline CDR1 is LNHDA and CDR2 is SQIVND (reference sequence). Between the trimmed V and J ends, which lost 3 bases and 1 base, there was a span of 12 bases. The CDR3 loop spans 15 amino acids. In DNA form, the CDR3 reads TGTGCCAGTAGTATTTCTGGAGAGAGGAACACTGAAGCTTTCTTT. As protein: CASSISGERNTEAFF.

The chain joins TRBV7-9 to TRBJ1-4; no clear D gene. The germline V and J ends were trimmed by 5 bases and 0 bases, with 13 bases remaining between them. Germline V gene lookup returns CDR1 SEHNR and CDR2 FQNEAQ (reference sequence). This CDR3 has 16 amino acids. CDR3 DNA sequence: TGTGCCAGCAGCCCCTCATACAGTGCAACTAATGAAAAACTGTTTTTT. Residues: CASSPSYSATNEKLFF.

The rearrangement joins TRBV2 to TRBJ2-7; D call uncertain. The V end lost 8 bases, the J end lost 5 bases, and 13 bases lay between the germline ends. Germline CDR1 reads SNHLY; CDR2 reads FYNNEI. The CDR3 totals 12 residues. This CDR3 is CASGLYRNEQYF. CDR3 bases: TGTGCCAGCGGCCTCTATCGGAACGAGCAGTACTTC.

This clone was seen only once. V is TRBV9 and J is TRBJ1-5; 7 positions agree with TRBD1. CDR3 length: 20 residues. V gave up 4 bases and J gave up 2 bases; unmatched junction bases: 21. Germline CDR1 SGDLS, CDR2 YYNGEE. CDR3 sequence reads: CASSLGGNRGPNEGNQPQHF. The CDR3 DNA reads TGTGCCAGCAGCCTGGGAGGAAACAGGGGTCCCAATGAAGGCAATCAGCCCCAGCATTTT.

The J gene is TRBJ1-2, the V gene TRBV5-6; a possible D gene is TRBD1 (6 bases). The CDR3 has 13 amino acids. Germline lookup yields CDR1 SGHDT and CDR2 YYEEEE. Trimming took off 4 bases at V and 8 bases at J, with 15 bases between the two ends. The CDR3 nucleotides read TGTGCCAGCAGCCTGCCGGGGGCGGGAGGCTACACCTTC. This gives the protein CASSLPGAGGYTF.

The V gene is TRBV10-3, the J gene TRBJ2-7, with 9 positions matching TRBD2. Looked up from germline, CDR1 is ENHRY and CDR2 is SYGVKD. Trimming removed 0 bases from V and 5 bases from J; junction bases left unmatched: 8. This CDR3 region has 16 residues. CDR3 nucleotide sequence: TGTGCCATCAGTGAGTCGTTGGCGGGAGGGGTCCACGAGCAGTACTTC. Encoded protein: CAISESLAGGVHEQYF.

This CDR3 reads CASSGEAGGGYNEQFF. DNA of the CDR3: TGCGCCAGCAGCGGAGAAGCGGGGGGAGGTTACAATGAGCAGTTCTTC. V is TRBV5-1 and J is TRBJ2-1, with 9 nucleotides matching TRBD2. Trimming at V came to 4 bases and at J to 4 bases, leaving 9 bases not matched to a gene. CDR1 and CDR2 (germline): SGHRS, YFSETQ. The CDR3 runs to 16 residues.

The chain uses TRBV6-5 and TRBJ2-2; no clear D gene. V was trimmed by 6 bases and J by 6 bases, leaving 5 bases between them. The CDR3 length is 11 residues. Per germline, CDR1 MNHEY and CDR2 SVGAGI. CDR3 sequence reads: CASRFSGELFF. The CDR3, as DNA: TGTGCCAGCAGGTTTTCCGGGGAGCTGTTTTTT.

The genes are TRBV5-1 and TRBJ1-1; the D gene is possibly TRBD1 (5 bases). Germline-derived CDR1 and CDR2 are SGHRS and YFSETQ. V lost 0 bases and J 3 bases, leaving 15 bases between the germline ends. The CDR3 is made up of 16 amino acids. The CDR3 is CASSLAAGWGYTEAFF. In nucleotides, the CDR3 is TGCGCCAGCAGCTTGGCTGCCGGATGGGGGTACACTGAAGCTTTCTTT.

The V call is TRBV7-2, the J call TRBJ2-2; 7 bases agree with TRBD1. CDR3 length: 13 amino acids. Germline V gene sequence: CDR1 SGHTA, CDR2 FQGNSA. J lost 7 bases, V lost 4 bases, and 3 bases had no gene match. The CDR3 region has the DNA TGTGCCAGCAGCTCACGACAGGGCGGGGAGCTGTTTTTT. Amino acids: CASSSRQGGELFF.

This chain uses TRBV6-5 with TRBJ1-2, with D perhaps matching TRBD1 (5 bases). The germline V gene encodes CDR1 MNHEY and CDR2 SVGAGI. The V end was cut by 4 bases, the J end by 4 bases, with 13 bases between. The CDR3 loop spans 14 amino acids. In DNA form, the CDR3 reads TGTGCCAGCAGTTTCAAGGGGAGCCCCTATGGCTACACCTTC. Translating gives CASSFKGSPYGYTF.

This clone was observed a handful of times. The chain uses TRBV11-2 and TRBJ2-7; D is unclear. The V end lost 5 bases, the J end lost 5 bases, and 13 bases lay between the germline ends. From germline, CDR1 is SGHAT and CDR2 FQNNGV. This CDR3 spans 13 amino acids. CDR3 DNA: TGTGCCAGCAGCCCATCGCGCCCCCACGAGCAGTACTTC. Translating gives CASSPSRPHEQYF.

The J gene is TRBJ2-5, the V gene TRBV7-7, with 8 bases lining up with TRBD1. Germline V CDR1 and CDR2: SSHAT, FNYEAQ (reference sequence). V shed 5 bases, J shed 4 bases, and the junction held 9 bases outside the gene matches. CDR3 length equals 15 residues. The CDR3: CASSTRTGRGETQYF. CDR3 in DNA: TGTGCCAGCAGCACTCGGACAGGGAGAGGAGAGACCCAGTACTTC.